These T cell receptor beta chains were read from a single sample in a study of shared clonotypes between healthy human individuals. Assay used: immunoSEQ multiplex PCR; TCRdb lists only in-frame clones, some missing. The data contain fewer than 2.5 million clones, 80% to 95% of them singletons. The source material was naive CD4+ T cells from PBMCs. These receptors originate from a man aged 18 to 30 in good health. Some clones in this sample may be carry-over from other donors' samples. The CDR3 runs from the conserved cysteine through the conserved F or W. Fields, in order: CDR3 length, J gene, D gene, clone size, V gene, CDR3 DNA, CDR3 protein. D genes are given only for firm matches. Not every row has a clone size; where given, it reads once, few, many or a size class.

>16|TRBJ1-4|.|.|TRBV6-6
TGTGCCAGCAGTTATAGACCGGGACGGGACTCGGAAAAACTGTTTTTT
CASSYRPGRDSEKLFF
>16|TRBJ2-3|TRBD2|once|TRBV27
TGTGCCAGCAGGGCTCCGACTAGCGGGAGTGCAGATACGCAGTATTTT
CASRAPTSGSADTQYF
>14|TRBJ1-1|.|.|TRBV28
TGTGCCAGCAGACAAGGGGGGTACGACACTGAAGCTTTCTTT
CASRQGGYDTEAFF
>15|TRBJ1-6|TRBD1|.|TRBV28
TGTGCCAGCAGAGGCCGGGACAGGTTTTATTCACCCCTCCACTTT
CASRGRDRFYSPLHF
>16|TRBJ1-5|TRBD1|.|TRBV5-6
TGTGCCAGCAGCTTGGCCAGAGCGACAGGGCAGAAGCCCCAGCATTTT
CASSLARATGQKPQHF
>13|TRBJ2-3|.|.|TRBV28
TGTGCCAGCACCTCCGGGGCCGCAGATACGCAGTATTTT
CASTSGAADTQYF
>14|TRBJ1-1|.|once|TRBV19
TGTGCCAGTAGTATTACGGGTTTCGAGACTGAAGCTTTCTTT
CASSITGFETEAFF
>19|TRBJ2-7|TRBD2|.|TRBV7-9
TGTGCCAGCAGCGATCTTAGCATGGGGGTTACTAGCGGGACCTACGAGCAGTACTTC
CASSDLSMGVTSGTYEQYF
>16|TRBJ2-2|TRBD2|.|TRBV7-2
TGTGCCAGCAGCTCCGTAGCGGGAGGGGACACCGGGGAGCTGTTTTTT
CASSSVAGGDTGELFF
>12|TRBJ1-2|.|.|TRBV11-2
TGTGCCAGCAGCTTACCCCCGTATGGCTACACCTTC
CASSLPPYGYTF
>12|TRBJ1-2|.|.|TRBV29-1
TGCAGCGTTAGGGGGGGGCAGGGCGGCTACACCTTC
CSVRGGQGGYTF
>13|TRBJ1-1|.|once|TRBV16
TGTGCCAGCAGCCCCTATGGGGGCACTGAAGCTTTCTTT
CASSPYGGTEAFF
>17|TRBJ2-2|TRBD2|.|TRBV9
TGTGCCAGCAGCGTAGGGGGACTAGCGGGGAACACCGGGGAGCTGTTTTTT
CASSVGGLAGNTGELFF
>14|TRBJ2-7|TRBD2|.|TRBV11-2
TGTGCCAGCAGACGACTAGCGGGAGGGTACGAGCAGTACTTC
CASRRLAGGYEQYF
>16|TRBJ2-1|TRBD2|.|TRBV4-1
TGCGCCAGCAGCCGAGGACTAGCGGGTTTAGGGAATGAGCAGTTCTTC
CASSRGLAGLGNEQFF
>16|TRBJ1-4|.|.|TRBV19
TGTGCCAGTAGTATACTGGGACGCCAGTCTAATGAAAAACTGTTTTTT
CASSILGRQSNEKLFF